What follows describes a single T cell receptor beta chain. Trimming took 5 bases from V and 1 from J, leaving 4 bases between them. This CDR3 is built from 13 residues. In germline, CDR1 is KGHDR, CDR2 SFDVKD. TCRdb ran MiXCR on the RT-PCR reads and lists one entry per CDR3 protein. The table includes hundreds of thousands of distinct CDR3 sequences, more than 13% detected once. Material: memory CD4+ T cells from blood. The J gene is TRBJ2-2, the V gene TRBV24-1; no definite D call. This receptor was obtained from a female donor in good health, serving as a healthy control. The CDR3: CATSVRNTGELFF. The CDR3 DNA follows: TGTGCCACCAGTGTCCGGAACACCGGGGAGCTGTTTTTT.